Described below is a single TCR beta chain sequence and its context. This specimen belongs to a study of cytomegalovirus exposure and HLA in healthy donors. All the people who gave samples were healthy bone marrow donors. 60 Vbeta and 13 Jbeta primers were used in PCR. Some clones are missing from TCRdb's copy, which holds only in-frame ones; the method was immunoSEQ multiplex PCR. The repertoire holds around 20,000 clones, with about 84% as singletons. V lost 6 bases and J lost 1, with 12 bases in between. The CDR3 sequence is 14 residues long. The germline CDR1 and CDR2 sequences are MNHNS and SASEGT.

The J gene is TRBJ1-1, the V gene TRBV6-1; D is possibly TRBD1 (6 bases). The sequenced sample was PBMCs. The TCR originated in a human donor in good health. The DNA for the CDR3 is TGTGCCAGCAGGAGGGGGGGGAAGAACACTGAAGCTTTCTTT. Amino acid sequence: CASRRGGKNTEAFF.